Listed below are T cell receptor beta chains from one sample, sequenced in a study of cytomegalovirus exposure and HLA in healthy donors. Clones were sequenced by immunoSEQ multiplex PCR, and TCRdb holds only the in-frame ones, with some missing. The sample shows roughly 69,000 clones, 73% of them seen only once. The sample was PBMCs. The receptors stem from a man aged 45 to 65 in good health and CMV-seronegative. The CDR3 runs from the conserved cysteine through the conserved F or W. The order of the fields is J gene, D gene, clone size, V gene, CDR3 DNA, CDR3 protein. A D gene is named only where the DNA matches it firmly. The size field is filled for only some rows; it gives once, few, many or a size class.

TRBJ1-3 TRBD1 NA TRBV10-3 TGTGCCATCAGTGGACAGGGACGAAACACCATATATTTT CAISGQGRNTIYF
TRBJ1-5 NA NA TRBV5-1 TGCGCCAGCAGCAGCGGCGACCCGGGCAATCAGCCCCAGCATTTT CASSSGDPGNQPQHF
TRBJ1-6 TRBD1 NA TRBV18 TGTGCCAGCTCACAACTACCGGGACAGGGTAATTCACCCCTCCACTTT CASSQLPGQGNSPLHF
TRBJ2-7 NA NA TRBV11-3 TGTGCCAGCAGCCGGGACACAACAGGCGAGCAGTACTTC CASSRDTTGEQYF
TRBJ2-5 TRBD2 NA TRBV9 TGTGCCAGCAGCGTAGCGGGAGGGGGGGAGACCCAGTACTTC CASSVAGGGETQYF
TRBJ1-5 NA few TRBV6-5 TGTGCCAGCAGACCCCCCAGGTTTTATCAGCCCCAGCATTTT CASRPPRFYQPQHF
TRBJ2-7 TRBD1 NA TRBV6-5 TGTGCCAGCAGTTACTCCAGGACAGGGAAGGCCATCGAGCAGTACTTC CASSYSRTGKAIEQYF
TRBJ1-1 TRBD1 NA TRBV10-2 TGCGCCAGCACCCCACAGGGGTCGAACACTGAAGCTTTCTTT CASTPQGSNTEAFF
TRBJ1-2 NA NA TRBV20-1 TGCAGTGCTAGATCTCCGGCAGGTCTTACCTTC CSARSPAGLTF
TRBJ2-7 NA few TRBV6-5 TGTGCCAGCAGTTACTCGCGCTTC CASSYSRF
TRBJ1-6 NA NA TRBV21-1 TGTGCCAGCAGCAAAGTGGGCCGGTACGAGGGTCGGGGGACTCCCTATTCACCCCTCCGCTTT CASSKVGRYEGRGTPYSPLRF
TRBJ2-5 TRBD1 NA TRBV2 TGTGCCAGCAGTGTCCAGGGGGCATGGGAGACCCAGTACTTC CASSVQGAWETQYF
TRBJ2-5 TRBD2 NA TRBV7-6 TGTGCCAGCAGCTCAACCCCTAGCGGACACTTCGAAGAGACCCAGTACTTC CASSSTPSGHFEETQYF
TRBJ1-1 TRBD1 NA TRBV20-1 TGCAGTGGACAGGGGGCTAATGAAGCTTTCTTT CSGQGANEAFF
TRBJ1-1 NA NA TRBV2 TGTGCCAGCAGTTACACAGGGAGAGGAACTGAAGCTTTCTTT CASSYTGRGTEAFF
TRBJ1-2 TRBD1 NA TRBV6-5 TGTGCCAGCAGTTTGGGACAGGGTAGTCTCACCTTC CASSLGQGSLTF
TRBJ1-2 TRBD1 NA TRBV5-6 TGTGCCAGCAGCAGGATACCGGGACAGGGGGCCGAGAGCTATGGCTACACCTTC CASSRIPGQGAESYGYTF
TRBJ2-1 NA NA TRBV10-2 TGCGCCACTTATCATCGGCAGGTTTACAATGAGCAGTTCTTC CATYHRQVYNEQFF
TRBJ1-5 NA NA TRBV6-5 TGTGCCAGCAGTAAAACAAATCAGCCCCAGCATTTT CASSKTNQPQHF
TRBJ1-6 NA NA TRBV27 TGTGCCAGCAGTTTAGACAGGTTGTCGGGTTCACCCCTCCACTTT CASSLDRLSGSPLHF
TRBJ2-7 NA NA TRBV10-3 TGTGCCACCTCTGAAGGGGGATACGAGCAGTACTTC CATSEGGYEQYF
TRBJ2-7 TRBD2 few TRBV29-1 TGCAGCGCCCGGGGACTAGGAGACTCCTACGAGCAGTACTTC CSARGLGDSYEQYF
TRBJ2-7 TRBD2 NA TRBV14 TGTGCCAGCAGCCTAATAGCGGGGGTGGGCGAGCAGTGCTTC CASSLIAGVGEQCF
TRBJ2-3 TRBD1 NA TRBV9 TGTGCCAGCAGCGTAGCCCGGGGACAGGGGACCAGGGGGGATACGCAGTATTTT CASSVARGQGTRGDTQYF
TRBJ2-3 TRBD2 NA TRBV30 TGTGCCTGGAGTGTACGGGCGGGGGGCGCAGATACGCAGTATTTT CAWSVRAGGADTQYF
TRBJ1-2 TRBD1 NA TRBV7-2 TGTGCCAGCAGCCAGGACAGGGGTTATGGCTACACCTTC CASSQDRGYGYTF
TRBJ1-1 NA NA TRBV5-4 TGTGCCAGCAGCCCTCCGGGGGGGCTGACTGAAGCTTTCTTT CASSPPGGLTEAFF
TRBJ2-5 TRBD1 NA TRBV5-6 TGTGCCAGCAGCTCACGGTTCAGGGGGCCGGGAGAGACCCAGTACTTC CASSSRFRGPGETQYF
TRBJ2-4 NA few TRBV5-8 TGTGCCAGTAGCAGGGGTAGGCCTGACATTCAGTACTTC CASSRGRPDIQYF
TRBJ2-1 NA NA TRBV30 TGTGCCTGGAGTCCGGTCGCCGAATACAATGAGCAGTTCTTC CAWSPVAEYNEQFF
TRBJ2-2 TRBD1 NA TRBV5-6 TGTGCCAGCAGAAAAACCGCCGGGACAGGGTACACCGGGGAGCTGTTTTTT CASRKTAGTGYTGELFF
TRBJ2-7 NA NA TRBV6-6 TGTGCCAGCAGTTACTCGGGGGACACGTACTACGAGCAGTACTTC CASSYSGDTYYEQYF
TRBJ2-5 TRBD2 NA TRBV9 TGTGCCAGCAGCGCAGGTGGGGGGGAAGAGACCCAGTACTTC CASSAGGGEETQYF
TRBJ1-5 NA NA TRBV2 TGTGCCAGCAGTGAACAGGGAAGTCAGCCCCAGCATTTT CASSEQGSQPQHF
TRBJ2-2 TRBD2 NA TRBV10-1 TGCGCCAGCAGTGAGTCAGGCCTAGCGGGGGAGACCGGGGAGCTGTTTTTT CASSESGLAGETGELFF
TRBJ1-1 TRBD1 NA TRBV11-1 TGTGCCAGCAGCTTGAACAGGGGCGGGACTGAAGCTTTCTTT CASSLNRGGTEAFF
TRBJ1-3 NA NA TRBV2 TGTGCCAGCAAGGGTGGGGCCCTGAGCTCTGGAAACACCATATATTTT CASKGGALSSGNTIYF
TRBJ1-2 NA NA TRBV5-4 TGTGCCAGCAGCCCCGAGGGGGTTTCCTCCTATGGCTACACCTTC CASSPEGVSSYGYTF
TRBJ2-2 NA NA TRBV7-6 TGTGCCAGCAGCGCTAGCCACGTCGGGGGGGAGCTGTTTTTT CASSASHVGGELFF
TRBJ2-7 NA NA TRBV5-5 TGTGCCAGCAGCTTGGAGCAGGCGACCTCCTACGAGCAGTACTTC CASSLEQATSYEQYF